This T cell receptor beta chain was observed in a study of blood T cell repertoires in COVID-19. The wider study: Italy, Spain and the United States were the sources of the convalescent and acute COVID-19 samples. Sources were T cells, B-cell-depleted T cells, or PBMCs; the material itself was cDNA or gDNA.

In the authors' workflow: Reference gene primer amplification in the assay estimated nucleated cell counts. This table comes from immunoSEQ multiplex PCR, and its TCRdb copy is limited to in-frame clones, with some not included. V, J and clone size reflect that table, while D and trimming were determined from the DNA. This sample yields more than 80,000 clones, of which roughly four fifths are seen a single time; more than 5.5% belongs to the top ten. The receptor was derived from a man between 45 and 60 years old with active or convalescent COVID-19. Sequences were obtained from peripheral blood.

The CDR3 region is CASSPGQGRDIQYF. In DNA form, the CDR3 reads TGTGCCAGCAGCCCCGGTCAGGGGAGGGACATTCAGTACTTC. V gene TRBV5-4 combines with J gene TRBJ2-4; D might be TRBD2 (7 bases). Germline CDR1 reads SGHNT; CDR2 reads YYREEE (reference sequence). The CDR3 contains 14 residues. V lost 4 bases and J lost 8, with 16 bases in between.